Presented here are 22 T cell receptor beta chains from one specimen sequenced in a study of T-cell memory formation after mild COVID-19 (dated by TCRdb to about 2021). Library preparation used 5' RACE. For sequencing, an Illumina NovaSeq 6000 was employed. The public reads were run again by TCRdb, first through fastp at Q25 and then through MiXCR, and only productive beta chains were kept. Merged by CDR3 protein, the rows form single entries marked with the most common genes and DNA. Across this sample there are about 350,000 distinct CDR3 sequences, with less than 25% seen only once. 21% of the sample belongs to the ten largest clones. The sequencing input was PBMCs or a T cell subset sorted from them (not recorded which). Receptor source: a man between 18 and 29 years old who had mild COVID-19 (a few samples of this study predate the infection). The sample titles of this study are shuffled in the database, so cell type and time point are left out; the donor was told from shared clones.

The rearrangement uses TRBV21-1 and TRBJ1-1. TRBV21-1 is noted as a pseudogene. The CDR3 length is 14 residues. The CDR3 protein is CASGAWARRTEAFF. CDR3 bases: TGTGCCAGCGGAGCCTGGGCAAGGCGAACTGAAGCTTTCTTT.

The rearrangement uses TRBV6-2 or TRBV6-3 and TRBJ2-2, with 8 bases lining up with TRBD2. Germline-derived CDR1 and CDR2 are MNHEY and SVGEGT. J gave up 2 bases and V 0 bases, and 8 bases lay outside the gene matches. The CDR3 runs 18 residues. CDR3 residues: CASSYSFLAGKNTGELFF. The CDR3 coding sequence is TGTGCCAGCAGTTACTCCTTCTTAGCGGGGAAAAACACCGGGGAGCTGTTTTTT.

The chain combines TRBV30 with TRBJ1-2; TRBD1 agrees at 7 bases. Germline CDR1 and CDR2: GTSNPN and SVGIG (reference sequence). The CDR3 has 16 amino acids. V trimming: 2 bases; J trimming: 2 bases; junction bases outside the gene matches: 11. CDR3 sequence: CAWSPGYRGKNYGYTF. The CDR3 bases are TGTGCCTGGAGTCCTGGTTACAGGGGAAAGAACTATGGCTACACCTTC.

This clonotype came up a few times. The genes are TRBV7-9 and TRBJ2-2; possible D gene TRBD2, 5 bases. Trimming took off 6 bases at V and 2 bases at J, with 7 bases between the two ends. Germline V gene sequence: CDR1 SEHNR, CDR2 FQNEAQ (reference sequence). CDR3 length: 13 amino acids. The CDR3 protein is CASSGLNTGELFF. DNA for the CDR3: TGTGCCAGCAGTGGACTCAACACCGGGGAGCTGTTTTTT. Complete variable domain (other parts from reference TRBV7-9 and TRBJ2-2): DTGVSQNPRHKITKRGQNVTFRCDPISEHNRLYWYRQTLGQGPEFLTYFQNEAQLEKSRLLSDRFSAERPKGSFSTLEIQRTEQGDSAMYLCASSGLNTGELFFGEGSRLTVL.

This chain joins TRBV6-5 and TRBJ1-2; D possibly corresponds to TRBD1 (5 bases). The CDR3 covers 12 residues. Trimming stripped 2 bases from V and 6 bases from J, with 7 bases between. Germline values: CDR1 MNHEY, CDR2 SVGAGI. In DNA form, the CDR3 reads TGTGCCAGCAGTTACCAGGGAGATGGCTACACCTTC. Protein product: CASSYQGDGYTF.

The chain carries TRBV6-2 or TRBV6-3 and TRBJ1-1; no clear D gene. CDR1 MNHEY and CDR2 SVGEGT come from the germline V gene. CDR3 size: 14 residues. V was clipped by 2 bases and J by 0 bases, with 7 bases between them. CDR3 in amino acids: CASSYGVLNTEAFF. CDR3 DNA sequence: TGTGCCAGCAGTTACGGGGTTTTGAACACTGAAGCTTTCTTT.

A remark on this clonotype: Mismatch with germline at one junction end may stem from a read error. The chain links TRBV13 to TRBJ2-1, with a weak D call TRBD2 (7 bases). The length of the CDR3 is 15 residues. Germline values: CDR1 PRHDT, CDR2 FYEKMQ (reference sequence). CDR3 nucleotide sequence: TGTGCCAGCAGCCTAGGGGGGGGGTCCCACAATGAGCAGTTCTTC. Residues: CASSLGGGSHNEQFF.

This clonotype occurred many times. This rearrangement joins TRBV5-1 to TRBJ2-1; TRBD2 agrees at 11 bases. The V gene's germline CDR1 is SGHRS and CDR2 YFSETQ. V lost 5 bases to trimming and J lost 4 bases; unmatched junction nucleotides: 5. The CDR3 runs to 15 residues. CDR3 amino acids: CASRSSGGTYNEQFF. The CDR3 coding sequence is TGCGCCAGCAGATCTAGCGGGGGGACTTACAATGAGCAGTTCTTC.

The genes are TRBV10-2 and TRBJ2-5; D unclear. The CDR3 covers 13 residues. The germline CDR1 and CDR2 sequences are WSHSY and SAAADI. V shed 8 bases and J shed 2 bases, with 12 bases lying between them. The CDR3 DNA is TGCGCCAGCGGAAAGGGAATGCAAGAGACCCAGTACTTC. This encodes CASGKGMQETQYF.

This clonotype was found a few times. This chain joins TRBV3-1 and TRBJ1-2; TRBD1 agrees at 12 bases. The germline V gene encodes CDR1 LGHDT and CDR2 YNNKEL (reference sequence). The trim removed 4 bases at V and 5 bases at J, leaving 5 bases unmatched. The CDR3 extends over 15 amino acids. DNA for the CDR3: TGTGCCAGCAGCCGGGGACAGGGGGCGCGGTATGGCTACACCTTC. This encodes CASSRGQGARYGYTF.

The chain combines TRBV15 with TRBJ2-2, with D unresolved. V lost 1 base, J lost 10 bases, and 10 bases lay in between. CDR1 LNHNV and CDR2 YYDKDF come from the germline V gene (reference sequence). This CDR3 region has 13 residues. The CDR3 bases are TGTGCCACCAGCAGAGGCCAGGAGAAGGAGCTGTTTTTT. Amino acids: CATSRGQEKELFF.

The V call is TRBV7-8, the J call TRBJ2-5, with D unresolved. There are 12 residues in the CDR3. Germline assignment: CDR1 SGHVS and CDR2 FQNEAQ. V lost 5 bases and J 5 bases, leaving 9 bases between the germline ends. In nucleotides, the CDR3 is TGTGCCAGCAGCAAGAACCGGGAGACCCAGTACTTC. Encoded protein: CASSKNRETQYF.

The rearrangement links TRBV7-7 to TRBJ2-3; 8 nucleotides agree with TRBD1. J was trimmed by 4 bases and V by 5 bases; bases with no gene match: 8. The CDR3 runs to 15 residues. CDR1 and CDR2 from the germline V gene are SSHAT and FNYEAQ (reference sequence). The CDR3 coding sequence is TGTGCCAGCAGCCGGGGACAGGCGAGGTCAGATACGCAGTATTTT. Translating gives CASSRGQARSDTQYF.

This clonotype was counted a few times. The chain couples TRBV28 to TRBJ2-4; maybe TRBD2 (5 bases). This CDR3 is built from 15 residues. Trimming cost V 6 bases and J 7 bases, with 19 bases left between them. Looked up from germline, CDR1 is MDHEN and CDR2 is SYDVKM. In nucleotides, the CDR3 is TGTGCCAGCAGCCCGACCCCCAGTGCGGGCAACATTCAGTACTTC. Its protein product is CASSPTPSAGNIQYF.

The J gene is TRBJ2-5, the V gene TRBV4-1; D not resolved. V was clipped by 0 bases and J by 5 bases, with 16 bases between them. This CDR3 region has 16 residues. The germline gives CDR1 MGHRA, CDR2 YSYEKL. DNA for the CDR3: TGCGCCAGCAGCCAAGATAATCTAGGTTATCGGGAGACCCAGTACTTC. It translates to CASSQDNLGYRETQYF.

This chain uses TRBV12-3 or TRBV12-4 with TRBJ1-1; D is unclear. The CDR3 runs to 15 residues. Trimming shortened V by 2 bases and J by 3 bases, and 13 bases separated the two germline ends. In DNA form, the CDR3 reads TGTGCCAGCAGTTTACGGCCCCTCGGGGACACTGAAGCTTTCTTT. Encoded protein: CASSLRPLGDTEAFF.

V is TRBV10-3 and J is TRBJ2-5, with unresolved D. This CDR3 spans 13 amino acids. Germline CDR1 reads ENHRY; CDR2 reads SYGVKD. Trimming took 3 bases from V and 1 from J, leaving 6 bases between them. Here the CDR3 DNA reads TGTGCCATCAGTGAATTCAGCCAAGAGACCCAGTACTTC. It translates to CAISEFSQETQYF.

The J gene is TRBJ2-7, the V gene TRBV19, with a weak D call TRBD1 (6 bases). The germline V gene encodes CDR1 LNHDA and CDR2 SQIVND (reference sequence). The CDR3 runs 13 residues. V lost 5 bases and J 5 bases, leaving 13 bases between the germline ends. CDR3 sequence (DNA): TGTGCCAGTAGTGGGGGCCCCCTCCACGAGCAGTACTTC. It codes for CASSGGPLHEQYF.

This chain links TRBV5-1 with TRBJ2-3; possible D gene TRBD2, 6 bases. Germline values: CDR1 SGHRS, CDR2 YFSETQ. Trimming removed 5 bases from V and 5 bases from J, with 18 bases in between. This CDR3 contains 15 residues. As DNA, the CDR3 is TGCGCCAGCAGGGGTGGAGGGACGGAGGTAGATACGCAGTATTTT. This sequence encodes CASRGGGTEVDTQYF.

This clonotype appeared a few times. The V and J genes are TRBV7-9 and TRBJ2-5; unclear D gene. The germline gives CDR1 SEHNR, CDR2 FQNEAQ (reference sequence). Deletions cut 0 bases from V and 1 base from J, with 9 bases between. This CDR3 is 15 amino acids long. CDR3 loop: CASSLAGRLQETQYF. The DNA of the CDR3 is TGTGCCAGCAGCTTAGCCGGTCGGCTCCAAGAGACCCAGTACTTC.

The chain has TRBV6-6 and TRBJ2-1; 9 bases agree with TRBD2. Germline lookup yields CDR1 MNHNY and CDR2 SVGAGI (reference sequence). V lost 0 bases to trimming and J lost 6 bases; unmatched junction nucleotides: 3. There are 15 residues in the CDR3. CDR3 residues: CASSYSLAGRNEQFF. The CDR3 nucleotides are TGTGCCAGCAGTTACTCGCTAGCGGGGCGCAATGAGCAGTTCTTC.

The chain links TRBV2 to TRBJ2-7; D is unclear. Germline CDR1 reads SNHLY; CDR2 reads FYNNEI. Trimming left V 3 bases short and J 6 bases short, with 15 bases between. This CDR3 is built from 14 residues. In DNA form, the CDR3 reads TGTGCCAGCAGTGATGTTGTCCATACACCCGAGCAGTACGTC. This translates into CASSDVVHTPEQYV.